Described below is a single TCR beta chain sequence and its context. Its recognized antigen is unknown. These data come from a study of monozygotic twins with inflammatory bowel disease (dated by TCRdb to about 2019). Study-wide context: In total, around 30 monozygotic twin pairs made up the full study: 19 Danish pairs, all IBD-discordant, plus nine German pairs, of which four were IBD-concordant and five were IBD-discordant. Within discordant pairs, disease-associated traits were sought mainly by comparing IBD patients with their genetically identical healthy co-twins. Each individual had, on average, about 151 000 unique TCRalpha sequences and 181 000 unique TCRbeta sequences available for analysis.

The germline V gene (reference sequence) supplies CDR1 SEHNR and CDR2 FQNEAQ. The CDR3 sequence holds 13 residues, the cysteine and phenylalanine included. No DNA is given. From each donor, a roughly 2.3 ml peripheral blood sample was collected into PAXgene tubes and stored at -80 degrees C. Total RNA was isolated from whole blood with the PAXgene blood miRNA kit on an automated QIAcube, without T cell sorting. Peripheral blood from monozygotic twin pairs who were concordant or discordant for inflammatory bowel disease underwent deep TCRalpha and TCRbeta repertoire profiling using unique molecular barcoding. Smoking habits were recorded for all twin pairs, and individuals were classified as current, former or never smokers. Library preparation employed 5' RACE. For each TCR library, about 4,000 ng of total RNA was used. For each sample, cDNA synthesis with SMARTScribe reverse transcriptase was split into eight separate reactions. During cDNA synthesis, unique molecular identifiers containing a 6-nucleotide sample barcode were introduced by template switching. TCRalpha and TCRbeta cDNA was amplified by two nested PCRs of about 15 and 9 cycles, with bead purification after each PCR. Before amplification, the cDNA was both treated with uracil DNA-glycosylase and purified with the QIAquick PCR purification kit. The second PCR added Illumina TruSeq-compatible adapters along with sample-specific barcodes. Library quality and concentration were checked on TapeStation and Qubit, and libraries were pooled at approximately 5 ng each. Sequencing of pooled libraries was carried out on an Illumina HiSeq2500 single-index Rapid Run using 2 x 100 bp reads and custom sequencing primers. The paper's processing steps were these. MiGEC version 1.2.6 was used for UMI-based consensus assembly to correct PCR and sequencing errors. MiXCR version 2.1.1 was used for V(D)J alignment, clonotype assembly and CDR3 extraction. To normalise gene usage, clonotype sharing and MAIT/NKT TCR abundance, the analysis used the top 1000, 10 000 and 20 000 clonotypes per sample. After downsampling to 27 000 UMIs, diversity was calculated as the inverse Simpson index using the vegan R package. Statistical testing used paired Mann-Whitney U tests on the discordant twin pairs and applied Benjamini-Hochberg correction for multiple testing. TCRdb reanalyzed the reads, keeping one entry per CDR3 protein sequence and omitting DNA. These V and J calls originate from TCRdb's pipeline instead of the authors' own analysis. The table for this sample shows approximately 330,000 distinct CDR3 sequences. Jointly, the top ten make up over 2% of the sample.

Broad study findings and their caveats: Repertoire similarity did not differ between concordant and discordant twins, which could be due to limited statistical power. Compared with healthy twins, IBD patients had fewer clonotypes in common with other individuals, a difference most pronounced in patients showing signs of disease activity. Because patients received different immunosuppressive treatments, the repertoires may have picked up extra background noise and variability between individuals. Distinction between different T cell subtypes could not be achieved in the analysis. IBD patients had lower TCRbeta repertoire diversity, measured by the inverse Simpson index, than their healthy co-twins. No single strong signal or clonotype linked to IBD turned up in the results, so the idea that one exists was not supported.

The sequence joins TRBV7-9 to TRBJ2-1; TCRdb calls TRBD2, which cannot be checked without DNA. Sequencing used blood. The TCR sequence derives from a human donor with ulcerative colitis or Crohn's disease, or a healthy co-twin of an affected twin (not recorded which). Here the CDR3 is given as CASSSLAGAKEFF.